This T cell receptor (beta chain) was captured in a study of T cell responses to AZD1222 COVID-19 vaccine. The study's findings and limits: The breadth and depth of Spike-specific TCRs increased once two AZD1222 doses had been given.

The ends were cut back, 5 bases at V and 0 bases at J, with 17 bases in the middle. Germline CDR1 reads SEHNR; CDR2 reads FQNEAQ (reference sequence). The CDR3 runs 17 residues. This clone was recorded only once. Antigen specificity is unknown. Produced via immunoSEQ multiplex PCR; TCRdb's table is partial and in-frame only. The sample has about 130,000 clones, around 92% seen once. The clonotype originates from an adult who received the AZD1222 COVID-19 vaccine. Sequencing used peripheral blood, obtained 28 days after the second AZD1222 dose. The genes are TRBV7-9 and TRBJ2-1; no reliable D call. The CDR3 DNA is TGTGCCAGCAGCCATGCGAGGACGGTGCCCTCCTACAATGAGCAGTTCTTC. It is translated as CASSHARTVPSYNEQFF.